One T cell receptor (beta chain) is described in this entry. What it binds is not known. This sample is drawn from a study of Ad26.COV2.S vaccination and SARS-CoV-2 variants. Overall study: Participants got Ad26.COV2.S intramuscularly, once or twice 56 days apart. General study findings and limits: Those who received the vaccine showed greater spike-specific TCR breadth than those given placebo.

Some clones are missing from TCRdb's copy, which holds only in-frame ones; the method was immunoSEQ multiplex PCR. The sample includes roughly 700,000 clones, more than 70% of them seen just once. Trimming left V 0 bases short and J 9 bases short, with 12 bases between. Germline V lookup: CDR1 MNHEY, CDR2 SVGEGT. The CDR3 consists of 13 residues. Treatment: some 20 received Ad26.COV2.S at low or high dose, single or two shots; roughly five received placebo; per-sample allocation not given. After the first vaccine or placebo injection, samples were drawn on day 63. Vaccine was an Ad26 vector expressing Wuhan-strain SARS-CoV-2 spike.

This material consisted of peripheral blood, taken in a trial of Ad26.COV2.S vaccine versus placebo. J is TRBJ2-7 and V is TRBV6-2 or TRBV6-3; D not certain. This receptor was obtained from a person aged 18-60 years who received the Ad26.COV2.S COVID-19 vaccine or a placebo. The CDR3 spells CASSYSKVQLQYF. The CDR3, as DNA: TGTGCCAGCAGTTACTCAAAGGTCCAGCTGCAGTACTTC.